This passage covers 6 T cell receptor beta chains from one sample sequenced in a study of shared clonotypes between healthy human individuals. Some clones are missing from TCRdb's copy, which holds only in-frame ones; the method was immunoSEQ multiplex PCR. The sample lists around 2.5 million clones; roughly 93% were seen once. Sequencing was performed on naive CD4+ T cells from PBMCs. Sample subset: CD45RA+ positively selected. The receptors derive from a man aged 18 to 35 in good health. Some clones in this sample may be carry-over from other donors' samples.

The chain links TRBV6-4 to TRBJ2-3; 8 bases match TRBD1. The CDR3 runs 17 residues. The J segment lost 0 bases and the V segment lost 6 bases, leaving 11 bases of the junction unmatched. Germline values: CDR1 MRHNA, CDR2 SNTAGT. DNA of the CDR3: TGTGCCAGCAGCCGATCGCCAGGGGGCATTAGCACAGATACGCAGTATTTT. Translated, it gives CASSRSPGGISTDTQYF.

This rearrangement joins TRBV7-9 to TRBJ2-1; TRBD1 is a possible D gene (5 bases). Between the trimmed V and J ends, which lost 1 base and 15 bases, there was a span of 13 bases. Germline V gene lookup returns CDR1 SEHNR and CDR2 FQNEAQ (reference sequence). There are 12 residues in the CDR3. DNA of the CDR3: TGTGCCAGCAGCTTAGTTGGCCCAAGGGGGTTCTTC. Its translation is CASSLVGPRGFF.

This chain connects TRBV28 to TRBJ1-2; 8 bases match TRBD1. This CDR3 has 15 residues. V shed 6 bases, J shed 4 bases, and the junction held 10 bases outside the gene matches. Per the germline V gene, CDR1 is MDHEN and CDR2 is SYDVKM. CDR3 DNA: TGTGCCAGCAGCACGGCTGGACAGGGCCCCTATGGCTACACCTTC. Its protein is CASSTAGQGPYGYTF.

This chain uses TRBV6-1 with TRBJ1-1; D call uncertain. The V end lost 2 bases, the J end lost 4 bases, and 17 bases lay between the germline ends. There are 16 residues in the CDR3. Germline V CDR1 and CDR2: MNHNS, SASEGT. CDR3 in amino acids: CASSEPRRAVGTEAFF. DNA of the CDR3: TGTGCCAGCAGTGAACCACGGCGCGCCGTGGGCACTGAAGCTTTCTTT.

The J gene is TRBJ2-6, the V gene TRBV6-1; D is perhaps TRBD2 (6 bases). There are 15 residues in the CDR3. V was trimmed by 2 bases and J by 2 bases, leaving 7 bases between them. In germline, CDR1 is MNHNS, CDR2 SASEGT. The CDR3 protein is CASSEPGAGANVLTF. CDR3 DNA: TGTGCCAGCAGTGAACCGGGGGCTGGGGCCAACGTCCTGACTTTC.

This clone was counted a single time. The rearrangement links TRBV5-1 to TRBJ2-3; maybe TRBD2 (6 bases). Trimming took 0 bases from V and 3 from J, leaving 8 bases between them. CDR1 SGHRS and CDR2 YFSETQ come from the germline V gene. The CDR3 extends over 14 amino acids. The CDR3 DNA sequence: TGCGCCAGCAGCTTGGTCCGGGAGACAGATACGCAGTATTTT. It codes for CASSLVRETDTQYF.